The clone carrying this TCR beta chain was picked up a small number of times. As yet, its antigen is unknown. The data originate from a study of T cell repertoires in cytomegalovirus infection. Study-level background: It was the public TCR beta signatures that indicated both CMV infection and matching HLA type.

This CDR3 has 15 amino acids. Trimming cost V 5 bases and J 7 bases, with 16 bases left between them. Germline CDR1 is SGHDT and CDR2 is YYEEEE. Each CDR3 protein gets one entry after TCRdb re-called the reads with MiXCR. The sample has more than 650,000 distinct CDR3 sequences, approximately 34% seen once. Notes on the study in general: In two of eight donors, the top clonotype was HLA-C-restricted CMV-specific.

Sequences were obtained from PBMCs. This chain joins TRBV5-6 and TRBJ1-6; D is undetermined. The receptor comes from a human donor in good health (CMV status not recorded). Some clones in this sample may be carry-over from other donors' samples. The CDR3, as DNA: TGTGCCAGCAGTTTTTCGGCTACTCGGAATTCACCCCTCCACTTT. Amino acid sequence: CASSFSATRNSPLHF.